Each of the 3 T cell receptor beta chains below was sequenced from the same sample in a study of blood T cell repertoires in COVID-19. Some clones are missing from TCRdb's copy, which holds only in-frame ones; the method was immunoSEQ multiplex PCR. The repertoire holds about 66,000 clones, with roughly 91% as singletons. Input material: peripheral blood. The receptors were gathered from a man aged 55 to 69 with acute or convalescent COVID-19.

The genes are TRBV5-4 and TRBJ1-1, with D uncertain. This CDR3 region has 14 residues. With 1 base removed from V and 4 bases from J, the gap between germline ends came to 11 bases. CDR1 is SGHNT and CDR2 is YYREEE in the germline V gene (reference sequence). CDR3 nucleotides: TGTGCCAGCAGCTTGCGGGTTGGAACCACTGAAGCTTTCTTT. It is translated as CASSLRVGTTEAFF.

The V call is TRBV9, the J call TRBJ2-7; D is unclear. The germline V gene has CDR1 SGDLS and CDR2 YYNGEE. The CDR3 covers 14 residues. Trimming took 0 bases from V and 6 from J, leaving 13 bases between them. This chain's CDR3 is CASSVEAVGGEQYF. CDR3 nucleotide sequence: TGTGCCAGCAGCGTAGAAGCCGTTGGTGGCGAGCAGTACTTC.

The CDR3, as DNA: TGTGCCAGCAGTTCCACCTGGGGGCCACCAATCTATGGCTACACCTTC. Translated, it gives CASSSTWGPPIYGYTF. The V and J genes are TRBV6-5 and TRBJ1-2; possibly TRBD1 for D (6 bases). CDR3 size: 16 residues. V was trimmed by 4 bases and J by 4 bases, leaving 19 bases between them. Germline CDR1 reads MNHEY; CDR2 reads SVGAGI.